The 10 T cell receptor beta chains below all came from one sample that was sequenced in a study of T cells after yellow fever vaccination. From the 5' RACE reads, TCRdb called clonotypes with MiXCR, one entry per CDR3 protein. The data contain 95,000 to 150,000 distinct CDR3 sequences, about 8.4% of them seen just once; the ten biggest clones take up less than 40%. This specimen consisted of CD8+ T cells sorted from PBMCs, obtained on the day of the yellow fever booster vaccination. The receptor set was obtained from a man aged 18 to 30 who received the YFV17D yellow fever vaccine.

Details on this clonotype: A read error may produce the germline difference seen at one junction end. The rearrangement links TRBV4-1 to TRBJ2-5; a possible D gene is TRBD1 (6 bases). The CDR3 is made up of 13 amino acids. Germline lookup yields CDR1 MGHRA and CDR2 YSYEKL. CDR3 sequence: CASSQGLYRDNHF. The CDR3 bases are TGCGCCAGCAGCCAAGGACTGTACAGGGACAATCACTTC.

The chain uses TRBV10-3 and TRBJ2-3, with 9 bases lining up with TRBD2. The V gene's germline CDR1 is ENHRY and CDR2 SYGVKD. With 5 bases clipped from V and 4 bases from J, the junction kept 10 bases outside the gene matches. The CDR3 length is 16 residues. The CDR3 here is CAISIIAGAPADTQYF. The CDR3, as DNA: TGTGCCATCAGTATTATAGCGGGGGCACCGGCAGATACGCAGTATTTT.

This chain connects TRBV10-3 to TRBJ2-1; D is possibly TRBD1 (6 bases). This CDR3 contains 16 residues. Germline CDR1 is ENHRY and CDR2 is SYGVKD. The V end was cut by 8 bases, the J end by 9 bases, with 26 bases between. The CDR3 nucleotides are TGTGCCATCCGGGACAACCTCGCCCTATCGATTCCTGAGCAGTTCTTC. It translates to CAIRDNLALSIPEQFF.

This clonotype showed up many times. The chain recombines TRBV7-6 with TRBJ2-1, with D tentatively TRBD2 (6 bases). Germline V gene data show CDR1 as SGHVS and CDR2 as FNYEAQ. The CDR3 runs 15 residues. V was pared by 5 bases and J by 0 bases, with 11 bases between. The CDR3 DNA is TGTGCCAGCAGCCTGCTGCGGGGCTCCTACAATGAGCAGTTCTTC. Protein sequence: CASSLLRGSYNEQFF.

The chain is built from TRBV19 and TRBJ2-1, with 10 nucleotides matching TRBD2. CDR3 size: 14 residues. The V gene end was trimmed by 2 bases and the J gene end by 10 bases; junction bases not matched to a gene: 5. Germline assignment: CDR1 LNHDA and CDR2 SQIVND (reference sequence). Here the CDR3 reads CASSIIAGGQEQFF. The CDR3, as DNA: TGTGCCAGTAGTATAATAGCGGGGGGCCAGGAGCAGTTCTTC.

The CDR3 reads CSVKRSGFNEQYF. CDR3 in DNA: TGCAGCGTCAAAAGGTCGGGGTTCAACGAGCAGTACTTC. V and J are TRBV29-1 and TRBJ2-7; possible D gene TRBD2, 5 bases. Germline assignment: CDR1 SQVTM and CDR2 ANQGSEA. V was trimmed by 6 bases and J by 5 bases, leaving 17 bases between them. The CDR3 covers 13 residues.

This clonotype came up many times. The rearrangement links TRBV6-4 to TRBJ2-5, with 11 nucleotides matching TRBD2. The CDR3 runs to 15 residues. The V and J ends lost 6 bases and 3 bases, in that order; junction bases with no gene match: 6. Looked up from germline, CDR1 is MRHNA and CDR2 is SNTAGT. In DNA form, the CDR3 reads TGTGCCAGCAGCCTAACTAGCGGGGGAAAAGAGACCCAGTACTTC. Translated, it gives CASSLTSGGKETQYF.

V is TRBV4-3 and J is TRBJ2-3; 13 bases agree with TRBD2. Germline assignment: CDR1 LGHNA and CDR2 YSLEER. Germline trimming cut 2 bases from V and 1 base from J; bases unmatched to any gene: 12. The CDR3 runs 20 residues. The CDR3, as DNA: TGCGCCAGCAGCCAAATTTTCGGGATGGGACTAGCGGGGCGCACAGATACGCAGTATTTT. Protein sequence: CASSQIFGMGLAGRTDTQYF.

The rearrangement uses TRBV6-1 and TRBJ2-3; D is undetermined. V was pared by 1 base and J by 9 bases, with 14 bases between. The CDR3 totals 14 residues. Germline V gene data show CDR1 as MNHNS and CDR2 as SASEGT. The CDR3 bases are TGTGCCAGCAGTGAAGTGCACCAGCCCGGAACGCAGTATTTT. Protein sequence: CASSEVHQPGTQYF.

The J gene is TRBJ1-6, the V gene TRBV6-2 or TRBV6-3; D call uncertain. The CDR3 loop spans 14 amino acids. CDR1 and CDR2 from the germline V gene are MNHEY and SVGEGT. The ends were cut back, 2 bases at V and 5 bases at J, with 7 bases in the middle. The CDR3 sequence is CASSYGMDNSPLHF. CDR3 in DNA: TGTGCCAGCAGTTACGGGATGGATAATTCACCCCTCCACTTT.